These T cell receptor beta chains were read from a single sample in a study of early T cells in non-severe SARS-CoV-2 infection. Each CDR3 protein gets one entry after TCRdb re-called the 5' RACE reads with MiXCR. The data show 40,000 to 50,000 distinct CDR3 sequences, with approximately 13% seen just once and roughly 10% held by the top ten. The sample taken for sequencing was whole blood. The source of these receptors is an adult who was a healthcare worker with PCR-confirmed SARS-CoV-2 infection or an uninfected control (not recorded which). Both conserved end residues are part of each CDR3. The D gene is left open where the match is weak. A row's size may be missing; if present it is once, few, many or a size class.

>TRBD2|few|TRBJ2-7|TRBV29-1
CSVEEVAGGLSYEQYF
TGCAGCGTTGAAGAGGTAGCGGGAGGGCTCTCCTACGAGCAGTACTTC
>TRBD1|many|TRBJ1-2|TRBV7-8
CASSLYRTGGDGGYTF
TGTGCCAGCAGCTTATACAGGACAGGGGGCGATGGTGGCTACACCTTC
>NA|NA|TRBJ1-3|TRBV7-8
CASSLPPRTGTGNTIYF
TGTGCCAGCAGCTTACCGCCCCGGACTGGGACTGGAAACACCATATATTTT
>TRBD2|few|TRBJ2-5|TRBV6-6
CASSDGTSGSQETQYF
TGTGCCAGCAGTGATGGGACTAGCGGGTCCCAAGAGACCCAGTACTTC
>NA|many|TRBJ2-7|TRBV20-1
CSAPSVIVGEQYF
TGCAGTGCTCCCTCCGTCATCGTAGGCGAGCAGTACTTC
>TRBD1|many|TRBJ1-4|TRBV20-1
CSAPDRGTATNEKLFF
TGCAGTGCTCCCGACAGGGGAACAGCAACTAATGAAAAACTGTTTTTT
>NA|NA|TRBJ2-2|TRBV19
CAIQWGAVGELFF
TGTGCCATCCAGTGGGGGGCCGTCGGGGAGCTGTTTTTT
>NA|few|TRBJ2-1|TRBV28
CASTQGSYNEQFF
TGTGCCAGCACTCAGGGCTCCTACAATGAGCAGTTCTTC
>NA|many|TRBJ1-5|TRBV6-6
CASSPRQGNQPQHF
TGTGCCAGCAGTCCTCGACAGGGCAATCAGCCCCAGCATTTT
>NA|many|TRBJ1-4|TRBV20-1
CSAKRGEKLFF
TGCAGTGCTAAAAGAGGCGAAAAACTGTTTTTT
>TRBD2|many|TRBJ2-3|TRBV11-2
CASSSTSGGVDTQYF
TGTGCCAGCAGCTCGACTAGCGGGGGGGTCGATACGCAGTATTTT
>NA|many|TRBJ2-3|TRBV24-1
CATSDPSGSSTDTQYF
TGTGCCACCAGTGACCCAAGCGGATCTAGCACAGATACGCAGTATTTT
>NA|many|TRBJ1-1|TRBV29-1
CSVVDQGSWDTEAFF
TGCAGCGTTGTGGACCAGGGTTCTTGGGACACTGAAGCTTTCTTT
>NA|many|TRBJ1-5|TRBV7-9
CASSSPGSAQPQHF
TGTGCCAGCAGCTCACCAGGGTCGGCTCAGCCCCAGCATTTT
>TRBD1|few|TRBJ2-3|TRBV6-6
CASRPRQGPPMDTQYF
TGTGCCAGCAGACCCAGACAGGGTCCACCTATGGATACGCAGTATTTT
>NA|few|TRBJ1-2|TRBV29-1
CSVEGGSAYGYTF
TGCAGCGTTGAAGGGGGGTCGGCCTATGGCTACACCTTC
>NA|many|TRBJ1-1|TRBV3-1
CASSQARTLNTEAFF
TGTGCCAGCAGCCAAGCGAGGACACTAAACACTGAAGCTTTCTTT
>NA|many|TRBJ2-1|TRBV20-1
CSARGGPGDNEQFF
TGCAGTGCGAGAGGAGGCCCCGGGGACAATGAGCAGTTCTTC
>NA|many|TRBJ1-5|TRBV4-1
CASSDLKGMTGIQPQHF
TGCGCCAGCAGCGATCTTAAAGGAATGACAGGCATCCAGCCCCAGCATTTT
>TRBD1|NA|TRBJ2-7|TRBV28
CASSKPGQNYEQYF
TGTGCCAGCAGTAAACCGGGACAGAACTACGAGCAGTACTTC
>TRBD1|NA|TRBJ2-3|TRBV6-1
CASSEGTGPDTQYF
TGTGCCAGCAGTGAAGGGACAGGGCCAGATACGCAGTATTTT
>NA|NA|TRBJ1-5|TRBV18
CASSPAGDQPQHF
TGTGCCAGCTCACCGGCAGGGGATCAGCCCCAGCATTTT
>NA|many|TRBJ2-3|TRBV11-3
CASSSSGIGDTQYF
TGTGCCAGCAGCTCGTCGGGGATTGGAGATACGCAGTATTTT
>NA|many|TRBJ2-7|TRBV5-1
CASSTTPYEQYF
TGCGCCAGCAGTACGACCCCCTACGAGCAGTACTTC
>TRBD1|NA|TRBJ1-1|TRBV5-1
CASSFGQAEAFF
TGCGCCAGCAGCTTTGGACAGGCTGAAGCTTTCTTT
>TRBD2|many|TRBJ2-5|TRBV5-5
CASSAGLAGGLQETQYF
TGTGCCAGCAGCGCTGGACTAGCGGGGGGGCTTCAAGAGACCCAGTACTTC